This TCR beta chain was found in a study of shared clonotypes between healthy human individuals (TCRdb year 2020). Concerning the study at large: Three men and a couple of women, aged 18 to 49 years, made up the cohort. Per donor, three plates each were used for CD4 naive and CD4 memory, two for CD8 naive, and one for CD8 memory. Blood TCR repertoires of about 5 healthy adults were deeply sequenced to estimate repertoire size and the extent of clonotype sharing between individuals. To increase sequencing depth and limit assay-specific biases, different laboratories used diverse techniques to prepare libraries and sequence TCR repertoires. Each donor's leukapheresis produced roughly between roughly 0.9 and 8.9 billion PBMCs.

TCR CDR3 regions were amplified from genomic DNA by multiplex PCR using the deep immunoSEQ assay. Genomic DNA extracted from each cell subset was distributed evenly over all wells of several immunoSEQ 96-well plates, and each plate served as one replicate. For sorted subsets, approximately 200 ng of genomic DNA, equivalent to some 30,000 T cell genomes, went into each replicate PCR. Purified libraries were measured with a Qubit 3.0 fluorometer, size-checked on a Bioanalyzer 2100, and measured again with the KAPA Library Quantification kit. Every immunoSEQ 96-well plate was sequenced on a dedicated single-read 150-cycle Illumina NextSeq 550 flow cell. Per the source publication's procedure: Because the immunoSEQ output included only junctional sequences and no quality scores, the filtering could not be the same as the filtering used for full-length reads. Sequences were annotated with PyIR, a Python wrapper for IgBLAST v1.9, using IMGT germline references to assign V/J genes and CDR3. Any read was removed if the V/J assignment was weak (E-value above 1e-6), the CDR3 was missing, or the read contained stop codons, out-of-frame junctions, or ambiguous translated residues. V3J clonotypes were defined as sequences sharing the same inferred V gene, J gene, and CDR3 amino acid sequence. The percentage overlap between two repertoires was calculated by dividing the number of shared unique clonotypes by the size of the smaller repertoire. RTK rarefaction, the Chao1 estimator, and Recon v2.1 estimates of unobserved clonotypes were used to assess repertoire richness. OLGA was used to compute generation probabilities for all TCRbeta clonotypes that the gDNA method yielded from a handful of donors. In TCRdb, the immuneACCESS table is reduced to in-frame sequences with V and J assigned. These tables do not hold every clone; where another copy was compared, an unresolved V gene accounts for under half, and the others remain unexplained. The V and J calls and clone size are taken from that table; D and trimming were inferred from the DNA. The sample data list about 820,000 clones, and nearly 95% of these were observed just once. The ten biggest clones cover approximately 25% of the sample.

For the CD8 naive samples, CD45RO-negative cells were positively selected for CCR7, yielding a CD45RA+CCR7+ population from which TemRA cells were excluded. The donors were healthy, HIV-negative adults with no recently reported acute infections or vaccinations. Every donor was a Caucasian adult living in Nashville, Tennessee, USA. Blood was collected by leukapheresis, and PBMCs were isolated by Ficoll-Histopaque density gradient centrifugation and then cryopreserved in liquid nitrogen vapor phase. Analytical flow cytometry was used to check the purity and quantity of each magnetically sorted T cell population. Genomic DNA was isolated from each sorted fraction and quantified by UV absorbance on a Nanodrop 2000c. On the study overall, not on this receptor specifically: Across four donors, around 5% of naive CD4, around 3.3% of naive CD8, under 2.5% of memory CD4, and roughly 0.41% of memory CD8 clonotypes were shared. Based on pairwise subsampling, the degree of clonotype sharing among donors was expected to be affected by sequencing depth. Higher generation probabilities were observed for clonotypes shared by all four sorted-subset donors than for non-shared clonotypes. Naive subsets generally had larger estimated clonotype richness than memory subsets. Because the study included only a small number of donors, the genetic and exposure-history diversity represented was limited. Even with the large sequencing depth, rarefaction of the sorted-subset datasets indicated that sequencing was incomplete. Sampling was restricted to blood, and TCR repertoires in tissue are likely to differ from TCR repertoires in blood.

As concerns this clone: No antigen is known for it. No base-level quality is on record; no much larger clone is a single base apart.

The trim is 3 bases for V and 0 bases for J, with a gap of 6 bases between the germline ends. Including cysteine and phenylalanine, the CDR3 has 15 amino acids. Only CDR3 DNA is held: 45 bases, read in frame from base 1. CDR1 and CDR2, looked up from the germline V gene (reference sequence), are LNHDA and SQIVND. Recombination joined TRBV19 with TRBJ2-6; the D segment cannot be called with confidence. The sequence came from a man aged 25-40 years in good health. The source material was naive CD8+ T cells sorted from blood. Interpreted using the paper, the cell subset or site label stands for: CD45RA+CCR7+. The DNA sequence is TGTGCCAGTAGTATTGCCGACTCTGGGGCCAACGTCCTGACTTTC. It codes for CASSIADSGANVLTF.